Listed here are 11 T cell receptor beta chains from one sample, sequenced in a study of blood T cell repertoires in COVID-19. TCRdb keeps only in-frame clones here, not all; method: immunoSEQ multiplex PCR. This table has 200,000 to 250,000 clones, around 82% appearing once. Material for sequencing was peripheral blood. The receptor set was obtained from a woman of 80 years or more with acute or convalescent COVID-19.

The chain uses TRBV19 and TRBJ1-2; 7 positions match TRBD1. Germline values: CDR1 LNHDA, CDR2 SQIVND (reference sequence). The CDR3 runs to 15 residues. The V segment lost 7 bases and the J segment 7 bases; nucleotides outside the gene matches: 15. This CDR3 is CASTSVPGQVRGYTF. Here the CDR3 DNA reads TGTGCCAGTACCTCCGTCCCAGGACAGGTACGTGGCTACACCTTC.

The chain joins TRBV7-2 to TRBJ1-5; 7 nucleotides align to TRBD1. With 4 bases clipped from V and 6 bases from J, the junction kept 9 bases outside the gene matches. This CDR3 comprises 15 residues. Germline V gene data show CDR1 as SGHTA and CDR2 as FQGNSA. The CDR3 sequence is CASSSYRGASQPQHF. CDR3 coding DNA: TGTGCCAGCAGCTCGTACAGGGGCGCCAGTCAGCCCCAGCATTTT.

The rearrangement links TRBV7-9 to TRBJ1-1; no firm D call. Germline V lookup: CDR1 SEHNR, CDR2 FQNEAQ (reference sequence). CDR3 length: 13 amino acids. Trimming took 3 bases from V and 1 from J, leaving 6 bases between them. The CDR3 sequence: CASSFGENTEAFF. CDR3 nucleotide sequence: TGTGCCAGCAGCTTCGGGGAGAACACTGAAGCTTTCTTT. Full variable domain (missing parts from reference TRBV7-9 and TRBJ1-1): DTGVSQNPRHKITKRGQNVTFRCDPISEHNRLYWYRQTLGQGPEFLTYFQNEAQLEKSRLLSDRFSAERPKGSFSTLEIQRTEQGDSAMYLCASSFGENTEAFFGQGTRLTVV.

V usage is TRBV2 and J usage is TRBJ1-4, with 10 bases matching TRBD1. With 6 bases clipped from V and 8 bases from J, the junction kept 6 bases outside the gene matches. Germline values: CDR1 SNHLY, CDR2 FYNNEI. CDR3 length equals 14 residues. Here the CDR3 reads CASRQTGGREKLFF. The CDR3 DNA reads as TGTGCCAGCAGACAGACAGGGGGCCGCGAAAAACTGTTTTTT.

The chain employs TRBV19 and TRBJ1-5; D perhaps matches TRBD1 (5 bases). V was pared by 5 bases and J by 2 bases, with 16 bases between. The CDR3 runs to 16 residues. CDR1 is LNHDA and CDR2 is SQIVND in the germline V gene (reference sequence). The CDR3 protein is CASSEAGQIRNQPQHF. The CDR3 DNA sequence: TGTGCCAGTAGTGAAGCGGGGCAGATCCGCAATCAGCCCCAGCATTTT. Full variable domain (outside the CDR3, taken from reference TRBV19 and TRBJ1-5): DGGITQSPKYLFRKEGQNVTLSCEQNLNHDAMYWYRQDPGQGLRLIYYSQIVNDFQKGDIAEGYSVSREKKESFPLTVTSAQKNPTAFYLCASSEAGQIRNQPQHFGDGTRLSIL.

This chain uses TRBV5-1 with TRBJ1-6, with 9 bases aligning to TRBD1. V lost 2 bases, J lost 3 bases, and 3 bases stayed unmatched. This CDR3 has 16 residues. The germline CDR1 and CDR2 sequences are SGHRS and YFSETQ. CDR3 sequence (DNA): TGCGCCAGCAGCTTAACGGGACAGGGCTATAATTCACCCCTCCACTTT. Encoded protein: CASSLTGQGYNSPLHF. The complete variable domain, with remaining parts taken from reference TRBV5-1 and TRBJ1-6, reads KAGVTQTPRYLIKTRGQQVTLSCSPISGHRSVSWYQQTPGQGLQFLFEYFSETQRNKGNFPGRFSGRQFSNSRSEMNVSTLELGDSALYLCASSLTGQGYNSPLHFGNGTRLTVT.

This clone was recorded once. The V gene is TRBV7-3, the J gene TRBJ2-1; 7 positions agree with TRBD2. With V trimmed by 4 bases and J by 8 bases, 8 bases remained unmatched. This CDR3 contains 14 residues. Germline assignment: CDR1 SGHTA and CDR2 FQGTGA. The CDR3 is CASSSSPRGDEQFF. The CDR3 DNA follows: TGTGCCAGCAGCTCAAGCCCCCGGGGGGATGAGCAGTTCTTC.

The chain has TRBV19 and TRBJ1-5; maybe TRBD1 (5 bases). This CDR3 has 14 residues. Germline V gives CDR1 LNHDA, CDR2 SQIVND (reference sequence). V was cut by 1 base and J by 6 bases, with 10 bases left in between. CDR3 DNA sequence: TGTGCCAGTAGTATAGCAGGGTCTGGTCAGCCCCAGCATTTT. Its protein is CASSIAGSGQPQHF.

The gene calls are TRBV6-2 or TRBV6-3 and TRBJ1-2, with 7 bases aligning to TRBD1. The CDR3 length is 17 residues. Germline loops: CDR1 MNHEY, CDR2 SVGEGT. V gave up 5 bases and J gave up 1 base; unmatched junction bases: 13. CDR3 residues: CASSRPGQRSLNYGYTF. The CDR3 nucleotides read TGTGCCAGCAGTCGGCCGGGACAGCGTAGCCTTAACTATGGCTACACCTTC.

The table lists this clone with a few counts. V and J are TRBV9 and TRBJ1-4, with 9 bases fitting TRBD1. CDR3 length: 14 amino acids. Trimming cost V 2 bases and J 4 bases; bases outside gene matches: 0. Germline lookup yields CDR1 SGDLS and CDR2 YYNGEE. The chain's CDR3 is CASSVGQGNEKLFF. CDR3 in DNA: TGTGCCAGCAGCGTGGGACAGGGTAATGAAAAACTGTTTTTT.

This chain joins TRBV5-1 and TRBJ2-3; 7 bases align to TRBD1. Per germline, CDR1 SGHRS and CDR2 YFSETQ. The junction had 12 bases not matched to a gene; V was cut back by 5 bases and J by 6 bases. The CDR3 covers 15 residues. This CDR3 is CASRPGTVALDTQYF. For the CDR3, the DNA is TGCGCCAGCAGGCCCGGGACAGTTGCTTTGGATACGCAGTATTTT.